This TCR beta chain was captured by sequencing in a study of identical twins. Study outcomes and limitations: Excess twin sharing in beta out-of-frame sequences was weaker.

This clonotype showed up many times. Antigen: not known. Template switching added a universal primer site; cDNA carried unique molecular identifiers. TCRdb fed the 5' RACE reads into MiXCR, producing one record per CDR3 protein. Among about 490,000 distinct CDR3 sequences listed, about 15% were seen once. CDR1 is ENHRY and CDR2 is SYGVKD in the germline V gene. The V and J ends lost 8 bases and 2 bases respectively, with 9 bases between them. This CDR3 contains 12 residues. Every sampled donor was Caucasian and healthy. These data also formed part of another study, on yellow fever vaccine responses in identical twins.

This TCR came from a young woman in good health. The chain joins TRBV10-3 to TRBJ1-2; weak D call: TRBD1 (6 bases). Source material: CD4+ T cells sorted from blood. The CDR3: CAIGQTNYGYTF. The CDR3 DNA reads TGTGCCATCGGACAGACAAACTATGGCTACACCTTC.